A selection of T cell receptor beta chains follows, all from one sample in a study of CD8+ T cells in alopecia areata. This table comes from immunoSEQ multiplex PCR, and its TCRdb copy is limited to in-frame clones, with some not included. The sample lists about 300,000 clones, roughly 50% seen once, with 1.8% in the top ten. Sequences were derived from CD4+ T cells sorted from blood, sampled at week 24, from a patient treated with tofacitinib. The receptors stem from a human donor with alopecia areata. Each CDR3 is given with its conserved first and last residue. D genes are given only for firm matches. Size is stated for part of the rows, as once, few or many counts, or as a class when the clone is expanded.

clone_size j_call d_call v_call cdr3_nt cdr3_aa
NA TRBJ2-3 NA TRBV18 TGTGCCAGCTCACCGACGGGCACCACAGATACGCAGTATTTT CASSPTGTTDTQYF
few TRBJ1-1 TRBD1 TRBV18 TGTGCCAGCTCACCCTTTGGACAGGGGGCTGAAGCTTTCTTT CASSPFGQGAEAFF
NA TRBJ2-1 NA TRBV15 TGTGCCACCAGCAGAGATCTTCAAACTCGGGATTACAATGAGCAGTTCTTC CATSRDLQTRDYNEQFF
NA TRBJ2-5 NA TRBV29-1 TGCAGCGTCGACCGAGGGGCGGGGACGGAGACCCAGTACTTC CSVDRGAGTETQYF
NA TRBJ2-7 NA TRBV30 TGTGCCTGGAGTTTGCTATACGAGCAGTACTTC CAWSLLYEQYF
NA TRBJ2-5 NA TRBV20-1 TGCAGTGCTAGCGGGGAAGAGACCCAGTACTTC CSASGEETQYF
few TRBJ1-1 NA TRBV30 TGTGCCTGGAGTCCCGGCTCCGAAGCTTTCTTT CAWSPGSEAFF
NA TRBJ2-7 NA TRBV6-5 TGTGCCAGCAGTTCCCGGGTTACTGCGAGATCCGAGCAGTACTTC CASSSRVTARSEQYF
NA TRBJ1-1 NA TRBV7-9 TGTGCCAGCAGCTTAGTAAAGCAAGACACTGAAGCTTTCTTT CASSLVKQDTEAFF
NA TRBJ2-4 NA TRBV16 TGTGCCAGCAGCCAATCGGGCAGGGGGGACATTCAGTACTTC CASSQSGRGDIQYF
few TRBJ1-5 NA TRBV4-1 TGCGCCAGCAGCCAAGTACGAAGGCAGCCCCAGCATTTT CASSQVRRQPQHF
NA TRBJ1-2 NA TRBV6-5 TGTGCCAGCAGTACCTACCAGGGAACCTATGGCTACACCTTC CASSTYQGTYGYTF
NA TRBJ1-1 NA TRBV7-9 TGTGCCAGCAGCCCTAATCGACAGTCTGAAGCTTTCTTT CASSPNRQSEAFF
NA TRBJ2-3 NA TRBV4-1 TGCGCCAGCAGCCAGGCTGACTTGTTTAGCACAGATACGCAGTATTTT CASSQADLFSTDTQYF
NA TRBJ1-2 NA TRBV28 TGTGCCAGCAGTTCTCTCGTGACTAGTGGCTACACCTTC CASSSLVTSGYTF
NA TRBJ2-7 NA TRBV4-1 TGCGCCAGCAGCCAAGCGACATCGGACCCCTACGAGCAGTACTTC CASSQATSDPYEQYF
few TRBJ2-1 TRBD2 TRBV4-1 TGCGCCAGCAGCCGCGGGGGAGGAGGGTCCCGCGAGCAGTTCTTC CASSRGGGGSREQFF
NA TRBJ1-4 NA TRBV4-1 TGCGCCAGCAGCCATCTGGCGGGTATTGGGACAAAGGGGTTTTTT CASSHLAGIGTKGFF
NA TRBJ1-6 NA TRBV12-5 TGTGCTAGTGGTTTGGTACTAGGGAAAAGCTCCTATAATTCACCCCTCCACTTT CASGLVLGKSSYNSPLHF
NA TRBJ1-6 NA TRBV6-1 TGTGCCAGCAGTGGCTTCGGGGATTCACCCCTCCACTTT CASSGFGDSPLHF